A single sample gave rise to the 12 T cell receptor beta chains below, sequenced in a study of shared clonotypes between healthy human individuals (dated by TCRdb to the early 2020s). CD8 naive samples were CD45RO-negative cells positively selected for CCR7, giving a CD45RA+CCR7+ population that excluded TemRA cells. The library was built by means of the immunoSEQ multiplex PCR assay. What TCRdb holds here is the immuneACCESS table cut down to in-frame rearrangements. Part of the clones is not present; checked against another copy, under half of the missing clones reflect an unresolved V gene, and the others are unexplained. The sample table shows approximately 2,200,000 clones, and roughly 91% are seen once. 1.7% of the sample is taken by the ten largest. Sequenced material: naive CD8+ T cells from PBMCs. This specimen's cell subset or site label, interpreted: CD45RA+CCR7+. Receptors originate from a man younger than 35 in good health. Some clones in this sample may be carry-over from other donors' samples.

As to this clone: This same CDR3 is encoded by further DNA sequences in the sample. V usage is TRBV19 and J usage is TRBJ1-1, with D tentatively TRBD1 (6 bases). V dropped 5 bases and J dropped 4 bases, with 14 bases sitting between them. In germline, CDR1 is LNHDA, CDR2 SQIVND (reference sequence). CDR3 size: 14 residues. The CDR3, as DNA: TGTGCCAGTAGTCTCATAGGGGGTGGCACTGAAGCTTTCTTT. It encodes CASSLIGGGTEAFF.

The chain carries TRBV4-3 and TRBJ1-1, with TRBD1 as a possible D gene (5 bases). Germline CDR1 is LGHNA and CDR2 is YSLEER. V dropped 3 bases and J dropped 5 bases, with 7 bases sitting between them. This CDR3 has 12 amino acids. CDR3 DNA sequence: TGCGCCAGCAGCCATGACAGTACTGAAGCTTTCTTT. It yields the protein CASSHDSTEAFF.

This chain connects TRBV11-2 to TRBJ2-5; 7 nucleotides match TRBD2. Trimming removed 5 bases from V and 6 bases from J; junction bases left unmatched: 9. Germline CDR1 SGHAT, CDR2 FQNNGV. The CDR3 has 14 amino acids. The CDR3 loop is CASSGRWGGQTQYF. The CDR3 coding sequence is TGTGCCAGCAGCGGTAGATGGGGAGGGCAGACCCAGTACTTC.

The gene calls are TRBV27 and TRBJ2-7; the match to TRBD2 covers 9 bases. The CDR3 spans 15 residues. Germline CDR1 MNHEY, CDR2 SMNVEV (reference sequence). Trimming cost V 6 bases and J 5 bases; bases outside gene matches: 11. DNA for the CDR3: TGTGCCAGCAGGGGGGGGGTAGCGGGAGCCCACGAGCAGTACTTC. Encoded protein: CASRGGVAGAHEQYF.

The chain is built from TRBV27 and TRBJ2-7; weak D call: TRBD2 (6 bases). The CDR3 consists of 16 residues. The V gene's germline CDR1 is MNHEY and CDR2 SMNVEV (reference sequence). V lost 3 bases, J lost 3 bases, and 18 bases lay in between. The chain's CDR3 is CASSLNRGMIRYEQYF. CDR3 DNA sequence: TGTGCCAGCAGTTTGAATCGCGGGATGATTCGCTACGAGCAGTACTTC.

V gene TRBV27 combines with J gene TRBJ2-7, with D perhaps TRBD1 (5 bases). Looked up from germline, CDR1 is MNHEY and CDR2 is SMNVEV (reference sequence). The CDR3 is 13 amino acids. Trimming took 1 base from V and 3 from J, leaving 7 bases between them. The CDR3 loop is CASSLLGRYEQYF. CDR3 sequence (DNA): TGTGCCAGCAGTTTATTGGGGCGCTACGAGCAGTACTTC.

The rearrangement uses TRBV27 and TRBJ2-7; 8 nucleotides line up with TRBD1. V gave up 3 bases and J gave up 9 bases; unmatched junction bases: 13. This CDR3 region has 15 residues. Germline V gene sequence: CDR1 MNHEY, CDR2 SMNVEV (reference sequence). CDR3: CASSFSGGSMDGQYF. CDR3 bases: TGTGCCAGCAGTTTTTCAGGGGGCTCGATGGATGGGCAGTACTTC.

The V and J genes are TRBV27 and TRBJ2-1, with D hard to call. Trimming removed 3 bases at V and 0 bases at J, with 9 bases between. The CDR3 sequence is 15 residues long. The germline gives CDR1 MNHEY, CDR2 SMNVEV (reference sequence). CDR3 sequence reads: CASSFSRSSYNEQFF. In DNA, the CDR3 is TGTGCCAGCAGTTTTAGTCGCAGCTCCTACAATGAGCAGTTCTTC.

This clone was seen more than once but under ten times. The V call is TRBV9, the J call TRBJ1-1; 7 nucleotides align to TRBD1. Germline CDR1 reads SGDLS; CDR2 reads YYNGEE. V lost 4 bases and J lost 5; bases outside the gene matches: 8. This CDR3 is built from 14 residues. The CDR3 is CASSPNDRETEAFF. The CDR3 region has the DNA TGTGCCAGCAGCCCTAACGACAGGGAGACTGAAGCTTTCTTT.

Notes on this clone: Distinct nucleotide sequences in the sample also encode this CDR3. V gene TRBV7-9 combines with J gene TRBJ1-1; TRBD1 might be the D (5 bases). Germline V gene data show CDR1 as SEHNR and CDR2 as FQNEAQ (reference sequence). Trimming removed 0 bases at V and 1 base at J, with 6 bases between. The CDR3 totals 14 residues. This chain's CDR3 is CASSLAGGNTEAFF. CDR3 DNA: TGTGCCAGCAGCTTAGCTGGGGGGAACACTGAAGCTTTCTTT.

This chain links TRBV7-9 with TRBJ2-7; perhaps TRBD1 as D (6 bases). CDR3 length: 13 amino acids. Trimming stripped 5 bases from V and 3 bases from J, with 11 bases between. Germline values: CDR1 SEHNR, CDR2 FQNEAQ (reference sequence). The CDR3 DNA follows: TGTGCCAGCAGCACCGGACAGAACTACGAGCAGTACTTC. It is translated as CASSTGQNYEQYF.

This clone was seen only once. Other DNA sequences in this sample translate to the same CDR3. The V gene is TRBV6-5, the J gene TRBJ2-1, with TRBD2 identical over 7 bases. The germline CDR1 and CDR2 sequences are MNHEY and SVGAGI. The CDR3 sequence is 15 residues long. With 0 bases clipped from V and 2 bases from J, the junction kept 1 base outside the gene matches. The chain's CDR3 is CASSYSSGTYNEQFF. In DNA form, the CDR3 reads TGTGCCAGCAGTTACTCAAGCGGGACCTACAATGAGCAGTTCTTC.